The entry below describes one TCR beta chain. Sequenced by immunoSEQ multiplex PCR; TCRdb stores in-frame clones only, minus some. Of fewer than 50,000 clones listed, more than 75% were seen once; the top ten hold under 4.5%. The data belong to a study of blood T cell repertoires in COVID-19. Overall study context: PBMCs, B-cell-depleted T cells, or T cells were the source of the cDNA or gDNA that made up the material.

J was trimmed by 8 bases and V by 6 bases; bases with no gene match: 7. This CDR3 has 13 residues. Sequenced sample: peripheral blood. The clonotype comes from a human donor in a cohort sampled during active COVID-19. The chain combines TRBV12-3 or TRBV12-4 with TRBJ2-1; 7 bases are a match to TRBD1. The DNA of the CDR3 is TGTGCCAGCAGGGGGACAGTTGAAGATGAGCAGTTCTTC. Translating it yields CASRGTVEDEQFF.